The 26 T cell receptor beta chains listed next were all sequenced from one sample in a study of PD-L1 blockade in urothelial cancer. The protocol was immunoSEQ multiplex PCR, while the TCRdb copy is restricted to in-frame clones and leaves out a portion. The table records under 100,000 clones, roughly 82% of them present only once. The material sequenced was PBMCs, taken around atezolizumab (anti-PD-L1) treatment. These receptors originate from a man aged 70-80 years with urothelial cancer.

The CDR3 here is CASSLGGTGEEGYTF. The CDR3 bases are TGCGCCAGCAGCTTGGGGGGGACAGGCGAGGAGGGCTACACCTTC. The gene calls are TRBV5-1 and TRBJ1-2, with 8 nucleotides matching TRBD1. This CDR3 comprises 15 residues. V shed 0 bases and J 8 bases; nucleotides not matched to a gene: 9. Germline V gives CDR1 SGHRS, CDR2 YFSETQ.

The chain is built from TRBV15 and TRBJ1-6, with D hard to call. The CDR3 length is 18 residues. The V gene lost 1 base and the J gene lost 0 bases, with 13 bases spanning the gap. Per the germline V gene, CDR1 is LNHNV and CDR2 is YYDKDF (reference sequence). CDR3 in DNA: TGTGCCACCAGCAGAGGTGGAGGCGTAAGCTCCTATAATTCACCCCTCCACTTT. Protein sequence: CATSRGGGVSSYNSPLHF.

The chain uses TRBV5-1 and TRBJ1-1; D ambiguous. CDR1 and CDR2 from the germline V gene are SGHRS and YFSETQ. The germline V and J ends were trimmed by 2 bases and 7 bases, with 12 bases remaining between them. The CDR3 is 13 residues long. Written as DNA, the CDR3 is TGCGCCAGCAGCTTAAAGGACCGGGGTGAAGCTTTCTTT. It is translated as CASSLKDRGEAFF.

The rearrangement links TRBV5-1 to TRBJ2-1; 9 positions match TRBD1. Trimming took 4 bases from V and 5 from J; bases not matched to a gene: 10. The CDR3 consists of 16 residues. Germline V CDR1 and CDR2: SGHRS, YFSETQ. CDR3 sequence reads: CASSLWGDRVDNEQFF. Here the CDR3 DNA reads TGCGCCAGCAGCCTGTGGGGGGACAGGGTGGACAATGAGCAGTTCTTC. Full variable domain (remainder filled in from reference TRBV5-1 and TRBJ2-1): KAGVTQTPRYLIKTRGQQVTLSCSPISGHRSVSWYQQTPGQGLQFLFEYFSETQRNKGNFPGRFSGRQFSNSRSEMNVSTLELGDSALYLCASSLWGDRVDNEQFFGPGTRLTVL.

J is TRBJ2-1 and V is TRBV5-1; 10 bases line up with TRBD2. The germline V gene encodes CDR1 SGHRS and CDR2 YFSETQ. V lost 0 bases, J lost 2 bases, and 2 bases stayed unmatched. CDR3 length: 16 amino acids. The CDR3 here is CASSLGAGGTYNEQFF. In nucleotides, the CDR3 is TGCGCCAGCAGCTTGGGAGCGGGAGGGACCTACAATGAGCAGTTCTTC.

This clone was seen a few times. The CDR3 loop reads CASSIGQGASYNEQFF. The CDR3 nucleotides read TGTGCCAGTAGTATCGGACAGGGGGCCTCCTACAATGAGCAGTTCTTC. V is TRBV19 and J is TRBJ2-1; 11 nucleotides line up with TRBD1. The germline V gene has CDR1 LNHDA and CDR2 SQIVND (reference sequence). The junction had 1 base not matched to a gene; V was cut back by 3 bases and J by 0 bases. The CDR3 length is 16 residues.

The chain employs TRBV9 and TRBJ1-4, with D unclear. The V gene's germline CDR1 is SGDLS and CDR2 YYNGEE. V was cut by 4 bases and J by 5 bases, with 15 bases left in between. The CDR3 runs 15 residues. Written as DNA, the CDR3 is TGTGCCAGCAGCCCTGCCGGTAATTCGAATGAAAAACTGTTTTTT. It translates to CASSPAGNSNEKLFF.

The chain joins TRBV5-4 to TRBJ2-3; 8 bases agree with TRBD2. V was clipped by 1 base and J by 8 bases; unmatched bases: 18. The CDR3 contains 18 residues. Germline V CDR1 and CDR2: SGHNT, YYREEE (reference sequence). CDR3 coding DNA: TGTGCCAGCAGCTTGTACGGCGGGGGGACCGGAGGAGGGGGTACGCAGTATTTT. It specifies CASSLYGGGTGGGGTQYF.

The chain combines TRBV19 with TRBJ2-7; a possible D gene is TRBD1 (6 bases). The CDR3 length is 14 residues. Per germline, CDR1 LNHDA and CDR2 SQIVND (reference sequence). Trimming cost V 3 bases and J 6 bases, with 15 bases left between them. CDR3: CASSMTPTGFEQYF. CDR3 nucleotides: TGTGCCAGTAGTATGACCCCGACAGGTTTCGAGCAGTACTTC.

DNA for the CDR3: TGCGCCAGCAGCCCAGCGGGAGGGATCTACGAGCAGTACTTC. Translation gives CASSPAGGIYEQYF. V is TRBV4-3 and J is TRBJ2-7; 10 nucleotides agree with TRBD2. This CDR3 contains 14 residues. Germline lookup yields CDR1 LGHNA and CDR2 YSLEER. Trimming removed 4 bases from V and 3 bases from J; junction bases left unmatched: 3.

The chain employs TRBV11-3 and TRBJ2-3, with D perhaps matching TRBD2 (5 bases). Germline V gives CDR1 SGHNT, CDR2 YENEEA. The V and J ends lost 3 bases and 6 bases respectively, with 16 bases between them. The length of the CDR3 is 15 residues. The CDR3 loop is CASSFVGEIWDTQYF. The CDR3 DNA is TGTGCCAGCAGCTTTGTGGGAGAAATATGGGATACGCAGTATTTT.

The V and J genes are TRBV4-1 and TRBJ2-1; the match to TRBD2 covers 7 bases. The V and J ends lost 4 bases and 6 bases, in that order; junction bases with no gene match: 15. Germline V lookup: CDR1 MGHRA, CDR2 YSYEKL. There are 17 residues in the CDR3. CDR3 DNA: TGCGCCAGCAGCCCTGTCGGCGAGGGAGGGCCGGGCAATGAGCAGTTCTTC. It yields the protein CASSPVGEGGPGNEQFF.

V is TRBV7-2 and J is TRBJ2-7; maybe TRBD2 (7 bases). Germline CDR1 and CDR2: SGHTA and FQGNSA. The germline V and J ends were trimmed by 2 bases and 2 bases, with 13 bases remaining between them. This CDR3 comprises 15 residues. The CDR3 DNA reads TGTGCCAGCAGCTTATCCGGCGGGGGCCCCTACGAGCAGTACTTC. It yields the protein CASSLSGGGPYEQYF.

The V gene is TRBV4-3, the J gene TRBJ2-1; D gene ambiguous. V lost 0 bases and J lost 7, with 13 bases in between. CDR1 LGHNA and CDR2 YSLEER come from the germline V gene. The CDR3 is 15 amino acids. The CDR3 region is CASSQEQRSWNEQFF. CDR3 nucleotides: TGCGCCAGCAGCCAAGAACAGAGATCATGGAATGAGCAGTTCTTC.

The chain combines TRBV5-1 with TRBJ1-5; a possible D gene is TRBD1 (5 bases). This CDR3 is 14 amino acids long. CDR1 and CDR2 from the germline V gene are SGHRS and YFSETQ. V was trimmed by 1 base and J by 6 bases, leaving 11 bases between them. The chain's CDR3 is CASSLSQGTQPQHF. The CDR3 nucleotides are TGCGCCAGCAGCTTGAGTCAGGGAACTCAGCCCCAGCATTTT.

This clone appeared a few times. This rearrangement joins TRBV13 to TRBJ1-2; 7 nucleotides line up with TRBD1. The CDR3 is made up of 16 amino acids. Per the germline V gene, CDR1 is PRHDT and CDR2 is FYEKMQ (reference sequence). The trim removed 3 bases at V and 4 bases at J, leaving 11 bases unmatched. The CDR3 DNA reads as TGTGCCAGCAGCTTTTACCAAAAAAGGGACAGCTATGGCTACACCTTC. Protein: CASSFYQKRDSYGYTF.

This chain links TRBV5-1 with TRBJ2-5; the match to TRBD2 covers 11 bases. The CDR3 loop spans 17 amino acids. Germline CDR1 and CDR2: SGHRS and YFSETQ. The ends lost 0 bases at V and 1 base at J; junction bases unmatched: 5. The CDR3 region is CASSLVSGRASQETQYF. The CDR3 DNA follows: TGCGCCAGCAGCTTGGTTAGCGGGAGGGCTTCCCAAGAGACCCAGTACTTC.

V gene TRBV7-3 combines with J gene TRBJ2-5; D gene ambiguous. Germline CDR1 SGHTA, CDR2 FQGTGA. The CDR3 has 13 amino acids. Trimming removed 4 bases at V and 3 bases at J, with 9 bases between. DNA for the CDR3: TGTGCCAGCAGCTCCATAGTAGAAGAGACCCAGTACTTC. Protein sequence: CASSSIVEETQYF.

The chain couples TRBV23-1 to TRBJ2-7; 7 bases match TRBD1. TRBV23-1 is marked as an open reading frame, function uncertain. The CDR3 runs 16 residues. Trimming cost V 3 bases and J 1 base; bases outside gene matches: 9. The CDR3 spells CASSQPDREISYEQYF. CDR3 nucleotides: TGCGCCAGCAGTCAGCCAGACAGGGAGATATCCTACGAGCAGTACTTC.

This clone came up once. The chain employs TRBV6-1 and TRBJ1-2, with TRBD1 matching over 7 bases. The V gene end was trimmed by 11 bases and the J gene end by 7 bases; junction bases not matched to a gene: 13. From germline, CDR1 is MNHNS and CDR2 SASEGT. The CDR3 is 13 residues long. The CDR3 DNA reads as TGTGCCGGCGAGGACAGGAGCGGGGGTGGCTACACCTTC. Translating it yields CAGEDRSGGGYTF.

The chain couples TRBV7-8 to TRBJ2-7; D ambiguous. Trimming removed 1 base at V and 6 bases at J, with 13 bases between. CDR3 length: 14 amino acids. Germline V gives CDR1 SGHVS, CDR2 FQNEAQ. The CDR3 protein is CASSLGVTSREQYF. For the CDR3, the DNA is TGTGCCAGCAGCTTAGGAGTGACTTCCCGCGAGCAGTACTTC.

This chain uses TRBV6-6 with TRBJ1-1, with 8 bases lining up with TRBD1. The V gene's germline CDR1 is MNHNY and CDR2 SVGAGI (reference sequence). V lost 7 bases and J lost 4; bases outside the gene matches: 5. The CDR3 spans 13 residues. In DNA, the CDR3 is TGTGCCAGCACCGACAGGGGTGGCACTGAAGCTTTCTTT. Translated: CASTDRGGTEAFF.

The table lists this clone with a few counts. The chain employs TRBV6-6 and TRBJ1-1, with TRBD1 as a possible D gene (5 bases). CDR3 length equals 14 residues. V was cut by 5 bases and J by 0 bases, with 10 bases left in between. Germline V gives CDR1 MNHNY, CDR2 SVGAGI (reference sequence). CDR3 sequence: CASSSGTVNTEAFF. The CDR3 bases are TGTGCCAGCAGTAGCGGGACGGTGAACACTGAAGCTTTCTTT.

This clone was observed a handful of times. This sequence joins TRBV7-9 and TRBJ2-1; D is undetermined. The germline gives CDR1 SEHNR, CDR2 FQNEAQ (reference sequence). CDR3 length: 16 residues. V dropped 5 bases and J dropped 4 bases, with 18 bases sitting between them. CDR3 nucleotides: TGTGCCAGCAGCCCCAAAAGGAGAGTTTCATACAATGAGCAGTTCTTC. This gives the protein CASSPKRRVSYNEQFF.

J is TRBJ2-1 and V is TRBV11-2; unclear D gene. The CDR3 is 14 amino acids. Between the trimmed V and J ends, which lost 4 bases and 2 bases, there was a span of 9 bases. Germline V lookup: CDR1 SGHAT, CDR2 FQNNGV. CDR3 coding DNA: TGTGCCAGCAGCTCCGCAGGCCCCTACAATGAGCAGTTCTTC. Residues: CASSSAGPYNEQFF.

The chain uses TRBV18 and TRBJ2-7; 7 nucleotides match TRBD1. V trimming: 3 bases; J trimming: 0 bases; junction bases outside the gene matches: 2. Per germline, CDR1 KGHSH and CDR2 LQKENI. This CDR3 region has 14 residues. As DNA, the CDR3 is TGTGCCAGCTCACCGGGACAGAGCTCCTACGAGCAGTACTTC. Protein sequence: CASSPGQSSYEQYF.